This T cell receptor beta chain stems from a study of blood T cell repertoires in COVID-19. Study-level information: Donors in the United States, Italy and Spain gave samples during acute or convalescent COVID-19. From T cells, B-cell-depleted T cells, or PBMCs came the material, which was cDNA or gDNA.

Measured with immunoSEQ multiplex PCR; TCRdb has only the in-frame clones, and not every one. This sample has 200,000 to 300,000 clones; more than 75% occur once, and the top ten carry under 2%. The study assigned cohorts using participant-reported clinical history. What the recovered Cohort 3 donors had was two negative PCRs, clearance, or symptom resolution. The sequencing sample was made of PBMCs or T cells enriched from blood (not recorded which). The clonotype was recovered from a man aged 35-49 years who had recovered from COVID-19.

CDR3 coding DNA: TGTGCCAGCAGCTTAGTAGCGGGTCGAACTGAAGCTTTCTTT. As protein: CASSLVAGRTEAFF. This chain connects TRBV7-8 to TRBJ1-1; D is unclear. This CDR3 is 14 amino acids long. V was shortened by 1 base and J by 5 bases, with 11 bases between the two germline ends. Germline CDR1 SGHVS, CDR2 FQNEAQ. Full variable domain (missing parts from reference TRBV7-8 and TRBJ1-1): GAGVSQSPRYKVAKRGQDVALRCDPISGHVSLFWYQQALGQGPEFLTYFQNEAQLDKSGLPSDRFFAERPEGSVSTLKIQRTQQEDSAVYLCASSLVAGRTEAFFGQGTRLTVV.